The sequence of this T cell receptor (beta chain) was determined in a study of liver allograft versus peripheral blood T cells. Overall study: Intrahepatic T cell receptor repertoires from transplanted livers were compared against repertoires in recipients' peripheral blood. Study-level findings and limits: In liver allografts, T cell receptor repertoires reportedly differed from the repertoires found in peripheral blood.

With respect to this clonotype: Antigen unknown.

TCRdb re-analysed the reads in MiXCR, keeping a single row per CDR3 protein. The table lists over 10,000 distinct CDR3 sequences, approximately 17% of them singletons. V lost 0 bases, J lost 6 bases, and 5 bases stayed unmatched. CDR3 length equals 14 residues. CDR1 DFQATT and CDR2 SNEGSKA come from the germline V gene (reference sequence). The V gene is TRBV20-1, the J gene TRBJ2-1; 7 bases map to TRBD2. The TCR sequence derives from a human patient who had a liver transplant. Some of these T cells may belong to the graft donor. CDR3 nucleotide sequence: TGCAGTGCTAGAGATTCGGCGGGAGTCAATGAGCAGTTCTTC. This gives the protein CSARDSAGVNEQFF.